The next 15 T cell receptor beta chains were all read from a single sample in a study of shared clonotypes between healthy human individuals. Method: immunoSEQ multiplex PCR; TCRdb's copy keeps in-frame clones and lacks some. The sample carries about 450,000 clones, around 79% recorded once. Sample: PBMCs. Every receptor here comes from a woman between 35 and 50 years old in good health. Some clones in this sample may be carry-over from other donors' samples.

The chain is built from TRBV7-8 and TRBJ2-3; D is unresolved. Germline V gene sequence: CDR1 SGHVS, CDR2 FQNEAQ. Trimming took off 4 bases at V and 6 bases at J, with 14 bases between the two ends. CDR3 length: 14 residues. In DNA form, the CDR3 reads TGTGCCAGCAGCTCAATCTCTATGATGGATACGCAGTATTTT. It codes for CASSSISMMDTQYF.

CDR3 region: CASTSSGRNNEQFF. The CDR3 DNA follows: TGTGCCAGCACCAGTAGCGGGAGGAACAATGAGCAGTTCTTC. V is TRBV2 and J is TRBJ2-1, with 10 bases lining up with TRBD2. CDR3 length equals 14 residues. Germline CDR1 and CDR2: SNHLY and FYNNEI. Trimming took 7 bases from V and 5 from J; bases not matched to a gene: 5. Full variable domain (rest looked up from reference TRBV2 and TRBJ2-1): EPEVTQTPSHQVTQMGQEVILRCVPISNHLYFYWYRQILGQKVEFLVSFYNNEISEKSEIFDDQFSVERPDGSNFTLKIRSTKLEDSAMYFCASTSSGRNNEQFFGPGTRLTVL.

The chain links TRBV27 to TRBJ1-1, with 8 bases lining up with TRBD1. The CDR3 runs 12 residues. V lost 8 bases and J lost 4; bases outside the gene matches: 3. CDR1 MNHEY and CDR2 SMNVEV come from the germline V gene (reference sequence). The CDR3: CASGTGVTEAFF. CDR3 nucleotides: TGTGCCAGCGGGACAGGAGTCACTGAAGCTTTCTTT.

The CDR3 nucleotides read TGTGCCAGCAGCTTTTTCGGGGGCCAACTGTTTTTT. Residues: CASSFFGGQLFF. This chain uses TRBV13 with TRBJ1-4; possible D gene TRBD1, 6 bases. V was clipped by 3 bases and J by 12 bases, with 11 bases between them. The CDR3 is made up of 12 amino acids. CDR1 is PRHDT and CDR2 is FYEKMQ in the germline V gene (reference sequence).

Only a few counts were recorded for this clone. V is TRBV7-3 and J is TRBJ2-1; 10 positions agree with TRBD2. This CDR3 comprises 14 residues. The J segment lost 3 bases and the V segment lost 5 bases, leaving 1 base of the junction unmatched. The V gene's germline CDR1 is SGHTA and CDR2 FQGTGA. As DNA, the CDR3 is TGTGCCAGCAGCCGGACTAGCGGCTACAATGAGCAGTTCTTC. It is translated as CASSRTSGYNEQFF.

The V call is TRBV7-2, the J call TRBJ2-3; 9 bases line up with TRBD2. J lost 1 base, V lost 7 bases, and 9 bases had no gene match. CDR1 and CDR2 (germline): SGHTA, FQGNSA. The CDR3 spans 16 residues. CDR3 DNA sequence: TGTGCCAGCACTTCCGGGAGACTAGCGGGCACAGATACGCAGTATTTT. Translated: CASTSGRLAGTDTQYF.

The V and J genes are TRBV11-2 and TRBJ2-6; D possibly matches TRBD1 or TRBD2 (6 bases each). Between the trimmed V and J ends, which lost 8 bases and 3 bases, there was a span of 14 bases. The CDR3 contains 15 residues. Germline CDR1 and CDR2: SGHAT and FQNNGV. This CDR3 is CASSPRGRGANVLTF. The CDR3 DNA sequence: TGTGCCAGCTCACCTCGGGGGCGTGGGGCCAACGTCCTGACTTTC.

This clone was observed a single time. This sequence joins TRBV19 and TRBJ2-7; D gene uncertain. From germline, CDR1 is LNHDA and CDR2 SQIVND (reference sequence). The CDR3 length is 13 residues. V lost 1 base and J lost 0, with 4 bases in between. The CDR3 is CASSIAFSYEQYF. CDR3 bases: TGTGCCAGTAGTATAGCGTTCTCCTACGAGCAGTACTTC. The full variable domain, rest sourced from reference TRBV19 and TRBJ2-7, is DGGITQSPKYLFRKEGQNVTLSCEQNLNHDAMYWYRQDPGQGLRLIYYSQIVNDFQKGDIAEGYSVSREKKESFPLTVTSAQKNPTAFYLCASSIAFSYEQYFGPGTRLTVT.

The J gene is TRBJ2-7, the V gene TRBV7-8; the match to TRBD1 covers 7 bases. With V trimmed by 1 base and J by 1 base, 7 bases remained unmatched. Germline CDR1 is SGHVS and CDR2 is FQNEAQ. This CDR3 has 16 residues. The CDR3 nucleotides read TGTGCCAGCAGCTTAGGTCTGGCAGGGGGATCCTACGAGCAGTACTTC. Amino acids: CASSLGLAGGSYEQYF.

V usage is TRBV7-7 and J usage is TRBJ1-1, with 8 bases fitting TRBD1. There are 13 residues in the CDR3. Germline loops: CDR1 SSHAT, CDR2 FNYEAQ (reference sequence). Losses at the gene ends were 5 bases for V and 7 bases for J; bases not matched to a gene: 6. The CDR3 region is CASSAQGAGEAFF. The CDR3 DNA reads TGTGCCAGCAGCGCCCAGGGGGCCGGTGAAGCTTTCTTT.

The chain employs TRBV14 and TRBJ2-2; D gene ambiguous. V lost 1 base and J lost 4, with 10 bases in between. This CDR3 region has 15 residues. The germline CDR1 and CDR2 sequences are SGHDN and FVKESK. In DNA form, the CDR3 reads TGTGCCAGCAGCCAAGTGAATCGGCCCACCGGGGAGCTGTTTTTT. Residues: CASSQVNRPTGELFF.

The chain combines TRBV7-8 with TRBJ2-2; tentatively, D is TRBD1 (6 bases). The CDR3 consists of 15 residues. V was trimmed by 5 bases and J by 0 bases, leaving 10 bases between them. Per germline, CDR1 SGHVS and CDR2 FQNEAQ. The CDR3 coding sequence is TGTGCCAGCAGCCAAGGGACACCGAACACCGGGGAGCTGTTTTTT. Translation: CASSQGTPNTGELFF.

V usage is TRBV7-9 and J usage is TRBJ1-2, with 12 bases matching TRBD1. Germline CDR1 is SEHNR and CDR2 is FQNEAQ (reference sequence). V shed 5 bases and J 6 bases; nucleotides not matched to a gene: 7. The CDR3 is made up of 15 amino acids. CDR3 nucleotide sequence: TGTGCCAGCAGCGCCCCGGGACAGGGGGCTAATGGCTACACCTTC. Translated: CASSAPGQGANGYTF.

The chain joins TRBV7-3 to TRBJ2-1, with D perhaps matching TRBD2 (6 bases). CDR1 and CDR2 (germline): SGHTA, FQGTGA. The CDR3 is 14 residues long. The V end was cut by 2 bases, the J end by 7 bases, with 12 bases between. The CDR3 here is CASSLGRDPNEQFF. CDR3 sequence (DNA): TGTGCCAGCAGCTTAGGGCGGGATCCAAATGAGCAGTTCTTC.

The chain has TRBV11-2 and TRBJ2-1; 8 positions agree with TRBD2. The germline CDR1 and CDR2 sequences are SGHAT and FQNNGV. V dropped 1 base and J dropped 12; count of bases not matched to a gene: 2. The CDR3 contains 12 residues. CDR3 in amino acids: CASSLVSGMQFF. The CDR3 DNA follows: TGTGCCAGCAGCTTAGTTAGCGGGATGCAGTTCTTC. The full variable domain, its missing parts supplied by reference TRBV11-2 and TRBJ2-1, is EAGVAQSPRYKIIEKRQSVAFWCNPISGHATLYWYQQILGQGPKLLIQFQNNGVVDDSQLPKDRFSAERLKGVDSTLKIQPAKLEDSAVYLCASSLVSGMQFFGPGTRLTVL.